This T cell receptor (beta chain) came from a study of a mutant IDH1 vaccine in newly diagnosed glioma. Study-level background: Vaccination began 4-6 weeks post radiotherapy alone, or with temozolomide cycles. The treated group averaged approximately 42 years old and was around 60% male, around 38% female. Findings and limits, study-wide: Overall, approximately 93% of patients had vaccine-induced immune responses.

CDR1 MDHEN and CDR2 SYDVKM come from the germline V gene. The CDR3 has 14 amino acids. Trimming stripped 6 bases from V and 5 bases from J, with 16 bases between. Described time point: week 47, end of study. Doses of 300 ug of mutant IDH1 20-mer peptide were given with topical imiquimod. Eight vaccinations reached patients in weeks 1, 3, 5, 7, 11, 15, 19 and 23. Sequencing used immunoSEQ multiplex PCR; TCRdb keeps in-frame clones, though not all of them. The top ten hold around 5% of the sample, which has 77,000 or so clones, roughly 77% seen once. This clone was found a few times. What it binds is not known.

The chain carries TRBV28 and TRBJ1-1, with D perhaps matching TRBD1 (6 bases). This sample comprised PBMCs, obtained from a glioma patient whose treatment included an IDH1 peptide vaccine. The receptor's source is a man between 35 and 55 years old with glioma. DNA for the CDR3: TGTGCCAGCAGGGGCGGGGGGCGTAAGACTGAAGCTTTCTTT. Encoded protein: CASRGGGRKTEAFF.